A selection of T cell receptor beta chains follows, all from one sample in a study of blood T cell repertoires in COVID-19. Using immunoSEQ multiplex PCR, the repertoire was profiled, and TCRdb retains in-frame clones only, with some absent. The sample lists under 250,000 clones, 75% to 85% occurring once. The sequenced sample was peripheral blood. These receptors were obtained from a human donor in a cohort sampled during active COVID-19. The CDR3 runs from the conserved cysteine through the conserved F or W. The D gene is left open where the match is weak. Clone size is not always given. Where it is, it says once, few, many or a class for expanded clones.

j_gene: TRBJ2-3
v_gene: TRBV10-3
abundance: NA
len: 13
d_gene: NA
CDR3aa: CAISDPVTDTQYF
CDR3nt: TGTGCCATCAGTGATCCAGTTACAGATACGCAGTATTTT

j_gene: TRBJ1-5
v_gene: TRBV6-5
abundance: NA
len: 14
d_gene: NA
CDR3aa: CASRSQGRNQPQHF
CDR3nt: TGTGCCAGCAGGTCACAGGGTCGGAATCAGCCCCAGCATTTT

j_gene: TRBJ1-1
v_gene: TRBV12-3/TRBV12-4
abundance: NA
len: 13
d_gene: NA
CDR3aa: CASTPQPNTEAFF
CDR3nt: TGTGCCAGTACTCCTCAACCTAACACTGAAGCTTTCTTT

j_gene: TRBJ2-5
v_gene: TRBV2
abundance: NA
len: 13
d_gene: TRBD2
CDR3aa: CASKGTSLETQYF
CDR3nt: TGTGCCAGCAAGGGGACTAGCTTGGAGACCCAGTACTTC

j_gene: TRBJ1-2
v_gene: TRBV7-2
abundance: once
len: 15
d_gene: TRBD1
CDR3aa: CASSLEAGTGRGYTF
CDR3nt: TGTGCCAGCAGCTTAGAGGCCGGGACAGGGAGAGGCTACACCTTC

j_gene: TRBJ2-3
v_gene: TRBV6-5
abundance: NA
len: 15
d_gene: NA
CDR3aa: CASSIQTVSTDTQYF
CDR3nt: TGTGCCAGCAGTATTCAGACAGTTAGCACAGATACGCAGTATTTT

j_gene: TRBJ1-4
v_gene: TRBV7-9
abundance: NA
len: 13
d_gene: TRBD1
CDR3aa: CASSNRGREKLFF
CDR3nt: TGTGCCAGCAGCAACAGGGGCAGGGAAAAACTGTTTTTT

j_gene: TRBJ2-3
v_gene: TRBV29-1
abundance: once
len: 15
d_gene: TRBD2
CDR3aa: CSASTSGASTDTQYF
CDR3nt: TGCAGCGCCTCCACTAGCGGGGCTAGCACAGATACGCAGTATTTT

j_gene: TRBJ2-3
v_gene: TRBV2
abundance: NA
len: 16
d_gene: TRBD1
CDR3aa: CASNRGQGGIADTQYF
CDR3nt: TGTGCCAGCAACAGAGGACAGGGGGGAATCGCAGATACGCAGTATTTT

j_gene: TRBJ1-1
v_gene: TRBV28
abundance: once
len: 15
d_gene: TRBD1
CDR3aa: CASSSAGTGAVEAFF
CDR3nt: TGTGCCAGCAGTTCCGCCGGGACAGGGGCCGTTGAAGCTTTCTTT

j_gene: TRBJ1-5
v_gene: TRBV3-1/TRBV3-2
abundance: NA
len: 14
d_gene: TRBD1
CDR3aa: CASSRDSKFQPQHF
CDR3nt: TGTGCCAGCAGCCGGGACAGTAAGTTTCAGCCCCAGCATTTT

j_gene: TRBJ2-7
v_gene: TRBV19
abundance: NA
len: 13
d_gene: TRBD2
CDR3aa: CASTPGRGAEQYF
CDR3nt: TGTGCCAGTACCCCGGGGCGGGGGGCCGAGCAGTACTTC

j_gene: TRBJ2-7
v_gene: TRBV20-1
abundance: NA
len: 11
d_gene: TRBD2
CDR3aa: CSAPTSRQQYF
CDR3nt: TGCAGTGCGCCGACTAGCCGCCAGCAGTACTTC

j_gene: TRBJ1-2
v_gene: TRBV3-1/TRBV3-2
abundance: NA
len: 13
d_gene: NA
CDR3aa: CASSPRSTYGYTF
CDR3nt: TGTGCCAGCAGCCCCCGGTCGACTTATGGCTACACCTTC

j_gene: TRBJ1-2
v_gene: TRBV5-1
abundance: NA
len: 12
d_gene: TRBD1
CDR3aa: CASSRQGDGYTF
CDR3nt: TGCGCCAGCAGCCGACAGGGAGACGGCTACACCTTC

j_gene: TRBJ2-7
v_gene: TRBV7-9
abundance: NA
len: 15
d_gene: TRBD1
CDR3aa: CASSPPPGGLYEQYF
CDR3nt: TGTGCCAGCAGCCCTCCCCCAGGGGGCTTGTACGAGCAGTACTTC

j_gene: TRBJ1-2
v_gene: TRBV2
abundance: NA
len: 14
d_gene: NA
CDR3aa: CASSPTTSFGGYTF
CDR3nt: TGTGCCAGCAGTCCCACTACCTCCTTCGGTGGCTACACCTTC

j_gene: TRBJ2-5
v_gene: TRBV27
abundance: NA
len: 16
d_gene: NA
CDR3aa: CASSLMGAGQQETQYF
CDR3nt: TGTGCCAGCAGTTTAATGGGGGCGGGTCAGCAAGAGACCCAGTACTTC

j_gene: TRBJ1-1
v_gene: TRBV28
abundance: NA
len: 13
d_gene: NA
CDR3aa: CASDGTSGTEAFF
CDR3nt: TGTGCCAGCGACGGGACATCTGGCACTGAAGCTTTCTTT

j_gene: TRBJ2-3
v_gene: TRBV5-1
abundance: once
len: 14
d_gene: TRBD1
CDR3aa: CASSQGQGTDTQYF
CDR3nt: TGCGCCAGCAGCCAGGGACAGGGGACAGATACGCAGTATTTT

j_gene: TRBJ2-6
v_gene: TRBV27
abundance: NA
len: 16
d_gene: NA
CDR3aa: CASSFLWGAGANVLTF
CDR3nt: TGTGCCAGCAGTTTCCTTTGGGGGGCTGGGGCCAACGTCCTGACTTTC

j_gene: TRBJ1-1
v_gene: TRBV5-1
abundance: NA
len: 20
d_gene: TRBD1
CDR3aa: CASSLIRGQGAFVGNTEAFF
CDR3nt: TGCGCCAGCAGCTTGATCCGGGGACAGGGGGCATTCGTAGGAAACACTGAAGCTTTCTTT

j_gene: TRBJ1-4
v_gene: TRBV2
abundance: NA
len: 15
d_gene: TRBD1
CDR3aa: CASSLPGQGSGKLFF
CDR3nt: TGTGCCAGCAGTCTCCCGGGACAGGGTAGTGGAAAACTGTTTTTT

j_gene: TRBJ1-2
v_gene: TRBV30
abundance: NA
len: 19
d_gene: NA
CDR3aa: CAWSVLVKAGTSWGIGYTF
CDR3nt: TGTGCCTGGAGTGTACTAGTTAAGGCAGGGACTAGTTGGGGCATTGGCTACACCTTC

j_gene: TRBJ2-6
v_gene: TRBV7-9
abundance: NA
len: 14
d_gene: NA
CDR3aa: CASKGGAGANVLTF
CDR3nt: TGTGCCAGCAAAGGGGGGGCTGGGGCCAACGTCCTGACTTTC

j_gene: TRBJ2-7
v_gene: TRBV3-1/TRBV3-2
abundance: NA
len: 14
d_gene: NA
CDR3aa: CASSQEITGTEQYF
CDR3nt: TGTGCCAGCAGCCAAGAGATAACAGGGACCGAGCAGTACTTC

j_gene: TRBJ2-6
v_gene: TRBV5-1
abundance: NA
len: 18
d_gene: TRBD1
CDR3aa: CASGTRTGAYSGANVLTF
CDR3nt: TGCGCCAGCGGAACCCGGACAGGGGCCTACTCTGGGGCCAACGTCCTGACTTTC

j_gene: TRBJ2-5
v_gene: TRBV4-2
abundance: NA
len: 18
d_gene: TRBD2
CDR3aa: CASSPRTSGNMLQETQYF
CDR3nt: TGTGCCAGCAGCCCCCGGACTAGCGGGAACATGCTCCAAGAGACCCAGTACTTC

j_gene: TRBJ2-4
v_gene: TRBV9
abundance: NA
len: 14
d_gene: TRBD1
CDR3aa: CASSPGTGQNIQYF
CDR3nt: TGTGCCAGCAGCCCCGGGACAGGTCAAAACATTCAGTACTTC

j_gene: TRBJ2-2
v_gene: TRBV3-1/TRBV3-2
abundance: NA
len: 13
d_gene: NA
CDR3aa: CASSPLRPGELFF
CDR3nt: TGTGCCAGCAGCCCCCTGAGGCCCGGGGAGCTGTTTTTT

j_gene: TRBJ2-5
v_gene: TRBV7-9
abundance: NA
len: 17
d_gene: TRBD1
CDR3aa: CASSLRDRGPLEETQYF
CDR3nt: TGTGCCAGCAGCTTGCGGGACAGGGGGCCGCTCGAGGAGACCCAGTACTTC

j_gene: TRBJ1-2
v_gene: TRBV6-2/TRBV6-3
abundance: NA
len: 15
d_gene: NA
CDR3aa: CASSTYPLQGCGYTF
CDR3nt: TGTGCCAGCAGTACCTATCCACTACAGGGTTGTGGCTACACCTTC

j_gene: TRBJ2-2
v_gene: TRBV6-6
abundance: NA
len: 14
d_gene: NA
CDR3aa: CASSYDFNTGELFF
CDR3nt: TGTGCCAGCAGTTACGACTTCAACACCGGGGAGCTGTTTTTT

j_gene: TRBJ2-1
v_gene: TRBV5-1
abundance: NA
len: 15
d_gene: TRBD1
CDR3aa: CASSFGQGSYNEQFF
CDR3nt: TGCGCCAGCAGCTTCGGACAGGGCTCCTACAATGAGCAGTTCTTC

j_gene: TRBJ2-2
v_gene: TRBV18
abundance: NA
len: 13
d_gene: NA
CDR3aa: CASSPSNTGELFF
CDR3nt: TGTGCCAGCTCACCATCAAACACCGGGGAGCTGTTTTTT